This T cell receptor beta chain appears in the sequencing data of a study of blood T cell repertoires in COVID-19. The wider study: Sources were T cells, B-cell-depleted T cells, or PBMCs; the material itself was cDNA or gDNA.

Everyone who took part was 18 to 89 years old, and they came from some 23 US areas. Methods used by the authors: Amplifying reference gene primers gave estimates of nucleated cell counts. TCRdb keeps only in-frame clones here, not all; method: immunoSEQ multiplex PCR. V and J calls and clone size are as listed in that table; D and trimming were resolved from the DNA. Seen here are roughly 150,000 clones, roughly 85% observed once, and the top ten hold more than 3.5%. The CDR3 runs 14 residues. The V gene lost 4 bases and the J gene lost 5 bases, with 12 bases spanning the gap. CDR1 and CDR2 (germline): LGHNA, YNFKEQ.

Sequencing was done on a sample of PBMCs or T cells enriched from blood (not recorded which). This chain joins TRBV4-2 and TRBJ1-5; D perhaps matches TRBD1 (5 bases). The clonotype originates from a man between 45 and 60 years old who had recovered from COVID-19. The CDR3 reads CASSLNQGDQPQHF. The CDR3 DNA follows: TGTGCCAGCAGCCTGAACCAAGGGGATCAGCCCCAGCATTTT.